Listed here are 25 T cell receptor beta chains from one sample, sequenced in a study of vaccination and CD4 T cells after COVID-19. Time point defined: late sampling 161 to 241 days after vaccination in a few convalescent patients. Treatment of the sample: approximately 10-day PBMC culture with coronavirus spike peptide pools or control peptides (ViraFEST assay). Researchers used the Oncomine TCR Beta short-read assay to sequence DNA from cultured CD4+ T cells. MiXCR, run by TCRdb on the PCR reads, gives a single entry per CDR3 protein. The sample yields 20,000 to 25,000 distinct CDR3 sequences, 46% seen once. The antigens for these receptors are not known. Sequenced material: CD4+ T cells from blood, cultured in vitro, taken about 7 months after SARS-CoV-2 vaccination. These receptors were obtained from a human donor who had recovered from COVID-19.

This clonotype was detected a few times. The J gene is TRBJ2-1, the V gene TRBV27; D tentatively reads TRBD1 or TRBD2 (7 bases each). Trimming took off 6 bases at V and 7 bases at J, with 25 bases between the two ends. Germline-derived CDR1 and CDR2 are MNHEY and SMNVEV (reference sequence). The CDR3 runs to 17 residues. The CDR3 region is CASRDQGGTQGGNEQFF. CDR3 nucleotide sequence: TGTGCCAGCAGAGACCAGGGAGGGACCCAGGGGGGGAATGAGCAGTTCTTC.

This clonotype is medium-sized. CDR3 sequence: CASSLEVGSTEAFF. CDR3 nucleotide sequence: TGCGCCAGCAGCTTGGAGGTAGGGAGCACTGAAGCTTTCTTT. This sequence joins TRBV5-1 and TRBJ1-1; D uncertain. V was trimmed by 0 bases and J by 4 bases, leaving 10 bases between them. The V gene's germline CDR1 is SGHRS and CDR2 YFSETQ. This CDR3 has 14 amino acids.

The chain carries TRBV20-1 and TRBJ2-7; a weak D match, TRBD2 (6 bases). The CDR3 loop spans 15 amino acids. Trimming took 0 bases from V and 0 from J, leaving 12 bases between them. Germline CDR1 DFQATT, CDR2 SNEGSKA (reference sequence). The CDR3 loop reads CSARDPAGSSYEQYF. Written as DNA, the CDR3 is TGCAGTGCTAGAGATCCGGCGGGGAGCTCCTACGAGCAGTACTTC.

The chain combines TRBV5-4 with TRBJ2-7; 8 bases are a match to TRBD1. The CDR3 is made up of 13 amino acids. With V trimmed by 5 bases and J by 7 bases, 8 bases remained unmatched. Germline CDR1 SGHNT, CDR2 YYREEE (reference sequence). This CDR3 is CASRRDRGMEQYF. The CDR3 DNA sequence: TGTGCCAGCAGGAGAGACAGGGGCATGGAGCAGTACTTC.

The chain joins TRBV20-1 to TRBJ2-1; 14 bases are shared with TRBD2. CDR1 and CDR2 from the germline V gene are DFQATT and SNEGSKA (reference sequence). This CDR3 is 12 amino acids long. With V trimmed by 5 bases and J by 14 bases, 5 bases remained unmatched. The CDR3, as DNA: TGCAGTGCTGCGGGGACTAGCGGGAGCAAGTTCTTC. It is translated as CSAAGTSGSKFF.

This clonotype was counted between two and nine times. The J gene is TRBJ2-7, the V gene TRBV4-3, with 7 bases matching TRBD2. This CDR3 region has 19 residues. V dropped 0 bases and J dropped 2; count of bases not matched to a gene: 16. Germline V lookup: CDR1 LGHNA, CDR2 YSLEER. CDR3 in amino acids: CASSQDLVLGGSRAYEQYF. The CDR3, as DNA: TGCGCCAGCAGCCAAGATCTCGTTTTGGGCGGGAGTAGAGCCTACGAGCAGTACTTC.

The chain combines TRBV12-2 with TRBJ2-7; TRBD1 is the table's D call, not checked against the DNA. TRBV12-2 is reported as a pseudogene. The CDR3 runs 15 residues. DNA for the CDR3: TGTGCAATAGGGTATAGACAGGGTTGCACCTACGAGCAGTACTTC. Protein sequence: CAIGYRQGCTYEQYF.

CDR3: CASSGWRGRYDEQFF. The CDR3 coding sequence is TGTGCCAGCAGCGGGTGGCGCGGGAGGTATGATGAGCAGTTCTTC. The J gene is TRBJ2-1, the V gene TRBV11-2, with 8 positions matching TRBD2. CDR1 and CDR2 from the germline V gene are SGHAT and FQNNGV. The CDR3 is 15 amino acids. Losses at the gene ends were 5 bases for V and 8 bases for J; bases not matched to a gene: 11. Variable domain in full (rest from reference TRBV11-2 and TRBJ2-1): EAGVAQSPRYKIIEKRQSVAFWCNPISGHATLYWYQQILGQGPKLLIQFQNNGVVDDSQLPKDRFSAERLKGVDSTLKIQPAKLEDSAVYLCASSGWRGRYDEQFFGPGTRLTVL.

The chain carries TRBV6-1 and TRBJ2-3, with 7 bases aligning to TRBD2. This CDR3 has 14 residues. The germline gives CDR1 MNHNS, CDR2 SASEGT. V shed 6 bases and J 3 bases; nucleotides not matched to a gene: 6. In DNA form, the CDR3 reads TGTGCCAGCAGCCGGACTAGGGCAACAGATACGCAGTATTTT. Translated, it gives CASSRTRATDTQYF.

The J gene is TRBJ1-2, the V gene TRBV6-2 or TRBV6-3; D might be TRBD1 (6 bases). V was shortened by 6 bases and J by 6 bases, with 14 bases between the two germline ends. The CDR3 totals 13 residues. Germline values: CDR1 MNHEY, CDR2 SVGEGT. The DNA for the CDR3 is TGTGCCAGCAGCTACAGGGTAGGGCATGGCTACACCTTC. It translates to CASSYRVGHGYTF.

This clonotype was recorded a few times. The rearrangement joins TRBV20-1 to TRBJ2-5; tentative D call: TRBD1 (6 bases). The CDR3 is 14 residues long. Trimming took off 5 bases at V and 5 bases at J, with 18 bases between the two ends. Germline V CDR1 and CDR2: DFQATT, SNEGSKA (reference sequence). In DNA form, the CDR3 reads TGCAGTGCTTTTAGACAGGCCGAAGGGGAGACCCAGTACTTC. Translation: CSAFRQAEGETQYF.

V gene TRBV2 combines with J gene TRBJ1-2; 8 nucleotides align to TRBD1. From germline, CDR1 is SNHLY and CDR2 FYNNEI. J gave up 4 bases and V 6 bases, and 10 bases lay outside the gene matches. This CDR3 contains 15 residues. The CDR3 protein is CASSLTGVISYGYTF. CDR3 DNA sequence: TGTGCCAGCAGCCTGACAGGGGTAATAAGCTATGGCTACACCTTC.

The chain combines TRBV7-9 with TRBJ2-3; D remains unclear. Trimming stripped 2 bases from V and 1 base from J, with 7 bases between. CDR1 SEHNR and CDR2 FQNEAQ come from the germline V gene (reference sequence). The CDR3 sequence is 14 residues long. CDR3 in DNA: TGTGCCAGCAGCTTAATCACAGGCACAGATACGCAGTATTTT. Translating it yields CASSLITGTDTQYF.

This clonotype has a handful of counts. V gene TRBV6-4 combines with J gene TRBJ2-5; perhaps TRBD2 as D (5 bases). Trimming removed 11 bases at V and 7 bases at J, with 5 bases between. Germline V gene sequence: CDR1 MRHNA, CDR2 SNTAGT. CDR3 length equals 8 residues. For the CDR3, the DNA is TGTGCCCGGGGGACCCAGTACTTC. Its translation is CARGTQYF.

This clonotype was found a few times. The chain uses TRBV7-9 and TRBJ1-6; 7 bases map to TRBD1. Trimming at V came to 2 bases and at J to 9 bases, leaving 7 bases not matched to a gene. The germline gives CDR1 SEHNR, CDR2 FQNEAQ (reference sequence). The CDR3 length is 15 residues. The CDR3 DNA reads as TGTGCCAGCAGCTTACGGGGGACAGAAGGTTCACCCCTCCACTTT. Amino acids: CASSLRGTEGSPLHF.

This clonotype has more than one count but fewer than ten. The gene calls are TRBV6-5 and TRBJ2-5, with D possibly TRBD1 on 6 matching bases. Germline V gene sequence: CDR1 MNHEY, CDR2 SVGAGI. This CDR3 contains 14 residues. V was cut by 4 bases and J by 5 bases, with 14 bases left in between. The chain's CDR3 is CASSSQQGQETQYF. Written as DNA, the CDR3 is TGTGCCAGCAGTTCACAACAGGGCCAGGAGACCCAGTACTTC.

The chain is built from TRBV20-1 and TRBJ1-1, with 7 nucleotides matching TRBD1. The CDR3 is made up of 12 amino acids. V was clipped by 8 bases and J by 1 base; unmatched bases: 4. The V gene's germline CDR1 is DFQATT and CDR2 SNEGSKA (reference sequence). CDR3 sequence: CSTGTANTEAFF. The DNA of the CDR3 is TGCAGTACGGGGACAGCGAACACTGAAGCTTTCTTT.

V gene TRBV6-1 combines with J gene TRBJ2-1, with a tentative D call TRBD2 (6 bases). Per germline, CDR1 MNHNS and CDR2 SASEGT. V was cut by 7 bases and J by 8 bases, with 18 bases left in between. The CDR3 is made up of 14 amino acids. CDR3 sequence: CASTPGGSLYEQFF. DNA of the CDR3: TGTGCCAGCACCCCCGGGGGTAGTTTGTATGAGCAGTTCTTC.

V usage is TRBV11-2 and J usage is TRBJ1-6; D uncertain. Germline CDR1 is SGHAT and CDR2 is FQNNGV. The CDR3 is 13 amino acids. V was shortened by 5 bases and J by 6 bases, with 8 bases between the two germline ends. The CDR3 DNA is TGTGCCAGCAGCCAATCCCGTAATTCACCCCTCCACTTT. It encodes CASSQSRNSPLHF.

This clonotype turned up a few times. The CDR3 DNA reads as TGTGCCAGCAGCTTAGCAATGGGAGGTGGCATTCAGTACTTC. Encoded protein: CASSLAMGGGIQYF. V is TRBV7-2 and J is TRBJ2-4, with D perhaps TRBD2 (6 bases). Between the trimmed V and J ends, which lost 0 bases and 9 bases, there was a span of 12 bases. The CDR3 consists of 14 residues. CDR1 and CDR2 (germline): SGHTA, FQGNSA.

This clonotype was seen a few times. The chain couples TRBV7-9 to TRBJ2-3; either TRBD1 or TRBD2 may supply D (5 bases each). The CDR3 loop spans 15 amino acids. The germline gives CDR1 SEHNR, CDR2 FQNEAQ (reference sequence). The V end lost 4 bases, the J end lost 1 base, and 12 bases lay between the germline ends. The CDR3 loop is CASSWLQEGTDTQYF. The CDR3 DNA reads TGTGCCAGCAGCTGGTTACAGGAGGGCACAGATACGCAGTATTTT.

This clonotype has more than one count but fewer than ten. This chain connects TRBV6-1 to TRBJ1-2; possibly TRBD1 for D (5 bases). CDR3 length: 14 amino acids. V lost 5 bases to trimming and J lost 6 bases, with 16 bases between them. Germline CDR1 MNHNS, CDR2 SASEGT. CDR3 nucleotide sequence: TGTGCCAGCAGTCCCCGGGGGTATACCGATGGCTACACCTTC. Its protein is CASSPRGYTDGYTF.

In its sample, this clonotype was seen a few times. The V and J genes are TRBV11-2 and TRBJ2-5; the D call may be TRBD1 or TRBD2 (5 bases each). This CDR3 is 13 amino acids long. Trimming cost V 1 base and J 4 bases, with 7 bases left between them. Germline V gene data show CDR1 as SGHAT and CDR2 as FQNNGV. CDR3: CASSLGGRETQYF. CDR3 sequence (DNA): TGTGCCAGCAGCTTAGGGGGGAGAGAGACCCAGTACTTC.

This clonotype was counted only a few times. The gene calls are TRBV7-2 and TRBJ2-5; D is uncertain. The V and J ends lost 0 bases and 4 bases respectively, with 3 bases between them. This CDR3 is 12 amino acids long. Germline CDR1 is SGHTA and CDR2 is FQGNSA. CDR3 protein: CASSLARETQYF. The CDR3 DNA is TGTGCCAGCAGCTTAGCCAGAGAGACCCAGTACTTC.

The chain has TRBV20-1 and TRBJ2-5; 14 bases align to TRBD2. V lost 1 base and J lost 1; bases outside the gene matches: 5. Germline V gene sequence: CDR1 DFQATT, CDR2 SNEGSKA (reference sequence). The CDR3 covers 17 residues. The CDR3: CSARVRLAGGVQETQYF. The CDR3, as DNA: TGCAGTGCTAGAGTCAGACTAGCGGGGGGGGTCCAAGAGACCCAGTACTTC.